Detailed here is one TCR beta chain. This sample is drawn from a study of control samples from healthy donors and cancer patients. Assay used: immunoSEQ multiplex PCR; TCRdb lists only in-frame clones, some missing. The data contain fewer than 95,000 clones, roughly 80% of them seen just once; the ten biggest clones take up approximately 20%. Looked up from germline, CDR1 is SGHDT and CDR2 is YYEEEE. The junction had 7 bases not matched to a gene; V was cut back by 5 bases and J by 4 bases. CDR3 length equals 14 residues. This TCR was sampled from a man aged 25-40 years in good health. The sample consisted of blood. The genes are TRBV5-6 and TRBJ1-2; TRBD1 agrees at 8 bases. As DNA, the CDR3 is TGTGCCAGCAGGGCGACAGGGGCTGTCTATGGCTACACCTTC. This translates into CASRATGAVYGYTF.